This T cell receptor beta chain came from a study of T cell responses to AZD1222 COVID-19 vaccine. Repertoires were generated with immunoSEQ multiplex PCR, while TCRdb's copy carries only in-frame clones and drops some. The table records more than 75,000 clones, 80% to 95% of them present only once. Study-wide points: CD4 TCRs covered the whole spike, strongest at regions 160-218 and 743-854. Samples come after the peak T cell response, not at day 14.

Concerning this clone itself: Its antigen is not identified.

With V trimmed by 5 bases and J by 4 bases, 11 bases remained unmatched. The germline V gene encodes CDR1 LNHDA and CDR2 SQIVND (reference sequence). CDR3 length equals 17 residues. The chain employs TRBV19 and TRBJ2-6, with 7 bases identical to TRBD1. The sequences come from peripheral blood, collected 28 days after the second AZD1222 dose. The source of this sequence is an adult who received the AZD1222 COVID-19 vaccine. Here the CDR3 DNA reads TGTGCCAGTAGTCCAAGGGGACAGCCCCTAGGGGCCAACGTCCTGACTTTC. Translating it yields CASSPRGQPLGANVLTF.